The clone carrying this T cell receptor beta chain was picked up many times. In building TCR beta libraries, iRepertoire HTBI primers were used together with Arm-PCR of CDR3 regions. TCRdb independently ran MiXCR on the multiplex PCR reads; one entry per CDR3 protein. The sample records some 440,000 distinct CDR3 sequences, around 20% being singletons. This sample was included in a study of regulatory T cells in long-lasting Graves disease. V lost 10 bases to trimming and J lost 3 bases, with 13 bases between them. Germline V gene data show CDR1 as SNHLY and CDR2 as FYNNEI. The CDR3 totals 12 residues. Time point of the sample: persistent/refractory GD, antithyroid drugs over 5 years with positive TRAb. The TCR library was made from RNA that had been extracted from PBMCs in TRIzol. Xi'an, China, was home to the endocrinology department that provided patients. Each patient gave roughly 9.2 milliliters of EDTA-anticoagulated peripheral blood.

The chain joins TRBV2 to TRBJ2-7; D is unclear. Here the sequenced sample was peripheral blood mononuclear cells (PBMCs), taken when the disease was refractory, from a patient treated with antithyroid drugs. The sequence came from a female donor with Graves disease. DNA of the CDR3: TGTGCCACTTCGAAGGACCTCTACGAGCAGTACTTC. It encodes CATSKDLYEQYF.